The T cell receptor beta chain under discussion was sequenced for a study of T cell repertoires in cytomegalovirus infection (dated by TCRdb to between 2018 and 2021). Looking at the study overall: Donor HLA type was relevant to the analysis, because carriage of CMV infection together with the matching HLA type was indicated by public TCR beta signatures. Paper-wide results and their limitations: Cumulative frequency of public TCR beta family members discriminated carriers of CMV infection plus the relevant HLA type in this cohort and an independent approximately 400-donor cohort. In the ex vivo response, HLA-C-restricted CMV-specific TCR beta clonotypes were dominant, and in two of eight donors the single most frequent clonotype came from this HLA-C-restricted group.

This clonotype has ten or more counts. Its antigen specificity is not known. No base qualities exist here, and no much larger clone lies one base off it. The cysteine opens and the phenylalanine closes a CDR3 of 12 amino acids. The only DNA kept is the CDR3, 36 bases in frame from the first base. V is clipped by 10 bases and J by 11 bases, and the sequence between their germline boundaries is 20 bases long. The sample was run on an Illumina HiSeq 1500. The public reads were reanalyzed by TCRdb: fastp trimming at Q25, MiXCR alignment, in-frame beta chains only. Under each unique CDR3 protein, matching rows form one entry showing the most common genes and DNA. The sample data list under 200,000 distinct CDR3 sequences, and 8% to 10% of these were observed just once. The ten largest clones represent approximately 4.6% of the sample.

Here the chain combines TRBV12-3 or TRBV12-4 and TRBJ1-1; the D gene is perhaps TRBD1, on 6 matching bases. Sequencing input: PBMCs. This TCR was recovered from a human donor in good health (CMV status not recorded). Some clones in this sample may be carry-over from other donors' samples. In nucleotide form, the sequence is TGTGCCATCCCCGAGCGGGGGGCGAATGCTTTCTTT. Translated, this is CAIPERGANAFF.